Presented here are 8 T cell receptor beta chains from one specimen sequenced in a study of blood T cell repertoires in COVID-19. Using immunoSEQ multiplex PCR, the repertoire was profiled, and TCRdb retains in-frame clones only, with some absent. Of about 260,000 clones in the sample, around four fifths are singletons; the top ten hold under 5%. The source material was peripheral blood. These receptor sequences come from a man in his fifties or sixties with acute or convalescent COVID-19.

The J gene is TRBJ2-7, the V gene TRBV7-2, with a tentative D call TRBD2 (6 bases). The CDR3 contains 16 residues. V lost 1 base, J lost 3 bases, and 16 bases lay in between. Germline CDR1 and CDR2: SGHTA and FQGNSA. The CDR3 is CASSLGYGRDRYEQYF. The CDR3 coding sequence is TGTGCCAGCAGCTTAGGGTATGGGCGGGACCGCTACGAGCAGTACTTC.

The chain employs TRBV28 and TRBJ2-4; possibly TRBD1 for D (7 bases). Germline V CDR1 and CDR2: MDHEN, SYDVKM. The CDR3 is 16 residues long. Trimming took 6 bases from V and 4 from J, leaving 19 bases between them. CDR3 bases: TGTGCCAGCAGCGGGGGACAGCGGACCTTAAAAAACATTCAGTACTTC. This sequence encodes CASSGGQRTLKNIQYF. Drawing the rest from reference TRBV28 and TRBJ2-4, the complete variable domain is DVKVTQSSRYLVKRTGEKVFLECVQDMDHENMFWYRQDPGLGLRLIYFSYDVKMKEKGDIPEGYSVSREKKERFSLILESASTNQTSMYLCASSGGQRTLKNIQYFGAGTRLSVL.

This clone was seen once. The chain links TRBV30 to TRBJ1-4; the D gene is possibly TRBD1 (5 bases). CDR3 length equals 15 residues. Trimming cost V 1 base and J 3 bases, with 12 bases left between them. From germline, CDR1 is GTSNPN and CDR2 SVGIG (reference sequence). Here the CDR3 DNA reads TGTGCCTGGAGTGACCCAAGGGGCTCTAATGAAAAACTGTTTTTT. As protein: CAWSDPRGSNEKLFF. Full variable domain (missing parts from reference TRBV30 and TRBJ1-4): SQTIHQWPATLVQPVGSPLSLECTVEGTSNPNLYWYRQAAGRGLQLLFYSVGIGQISSEVPQNLSASRPQDRQFILSSKKLLLSDSGFYLCAWSDPRGSNEKLFFGSGTQLSVL.

A remark on this clone: The sample holds other DNA sequences that translate to the same CDR3. This chain connects TRBV5-1 to TRBJ1-4; TRBD1 matches at 7 bases. V lost 0 bases, J lost 4 bases, and 0 bases stayed unmatched. Germline CDR1 and CDR2: SGHRS and YFSETQ. This CDR3 has 14 amino acids. The CDR3 region is CASSLGQGNEKLFF. CDR3 nucleotide sequence: TGCGCCAGCAGCTTGGGACAGGGTAATGAAAAACTGTTTTTT.

The rearrangement uses TRBV7-9 and TRBJ2-1; a possible D gene is TRBD1 (6 bases). The CDR3 runs to 14 residues. Germline V gene lookup returns CDR1 SEHNR and CDR2 FQNEAQ (reference sequence). The germline V and J ends were trimmed by 4 bases and 7 bases, with 14 bases remaining between them. The CDR3 spells CASSSSGTLNEQFF. As DNA, the CDR3 is TGTGCCAGCAGCTCGTCCGGGACATTGAATGAGCAGTTCTTC.

V and J are TRBV27 and TRBJ1-6; TRBD1 agrees at 8 bases. The V gene end was trimmed by 3 bases and the J gene end by 9 bases; junction bases not matched to a gene: 7. The V gene's germline CDR1 is MNHEY and CDR2 SMNVEV (reference sequence). This CDR3 contains 15 residues. The CDR3 nucleotides read TGTGCCAGCAGTTTCGGTGGGACAGGATCTTCACCCCTCCACTTT. Amino acids: CASSFGGTGSSPLHF.

This chain links TRBV4-2 with TRBJ2-2; 9 bases are shared with TRBD2. This CDR3 spans 17 amino acids. The V and J ends lost 0 bases and 1 base, in that order; junction bases with no gene match: 3. Germline values: CDR1 LGHNA, CDR2 YNFKEQ. The CDR3 is CASSQDKRGVNTGELFF. CDR3 in DNA: TGTGCCAGCAGCCAAGATAAGCGGGGGGTGAACACCGGGGAGCTGTTTTTT.

The chain recombines TRBV5-1 with TRBJ2-7, with D possibly being TRBD1 (6 bases). Trimming left V 0 bases short and J 3 bases short, with 13 bases between. Germline V CDR1 and CDR2: SGHRS, YFSETQ. The CDR3 sequence is 15 residues long. The CDR3 loop reads CASSLAPGTNYEQYF. In DNA form, the CDR3 reads TGCGCCAGCAGCTTGGCTCCTGGGACAAACTACGAGCAGTACTTC.